One and the same sample provided the 21 T cell receptor beta chains below, sequenced in a study of human thymus T cells. Resected material from corrective heart surgery provided the thymus tissue analysed. TCRdb's copy holds only in-frame clones and misses some; the assay was immunoSEQ multiplex PCR. The repertoire consists of 120,000 or so clones, with around 94% occurring once and the leading ten covering roughly 0.024%. The sequencing sample was made of thymus tissue. The receptor source for this set is a boy less than two years old with a congenital heart defect but otherwise immunologically healthy.

The genes are TRBV28 and TRBJ2-7, with D possibly matching TRBD1 (6 bases). The V gene's germline CDR1 is MDHEN and CDR2 SYDVKM. With 2 bases removed from V and 7 bases from J, the gap between germline ends came to 12 bases. CDR3 size: 13 residues. CDR3 sequence: CASSLDRPLEQYF. CDR3 sequence (DNA): TGTGCCAGCAGTTTAGACAGGCCCTTGGAGCAGTACTTC.

The V call is TRBV11-2, the J call TRBJ1-4; 8 bases are shared with TRBD1. This CDR3 is built from 14 residues. With 5 bases clipped from V and 6 bases from J, the junction kept 5 bases outside the gene matches. CDR1 and CDR2 (germline): SGHAT, FQNNGV. The CDR3 is CASSPDRGDEKLFF. The CDR3 region has the DNA TGTGCCAGCAGCCCCGACAGGGGAGATGAAAAACTGTTTTTT.

The chain combines TRBV11-2 with TRBJ1-2; D gene ambiguous. V was clipped by 5 bases and J by 0 bases, with 19 bases between them. The CDR3 sequence is 17 residues long. The germline CDR1 and CDR2 sequences are SGHAT and FQNNGV. In nucleotides, the CDR3 is TGTGCCAGCAGCCCTAGGCCCGGCGGAACCTCTAACTATGGCTACACCTTC. Translated, it gives CASSPRPGGTSNYGYTF. The variable domain in full, completed from reference TRBV11-2 and TRBJ1-2, reads EAGVAQSPRYKIIEKRQSVAFWCNPISGHATLYWYQQILGQGPKLLIQFQNNGVVDDSQLPKDRFSAERLKGVDSTLKIQPAKLEDSAVYLCASSPRPGGTSNYGYTFGSGTRLTVV.

The V call is TRBV2, the J call TRBJ2-3; possibly TRBD2 for D (5 bases). This CDR3 is 14 amino acids long. Looked up from germline, CDR1 is SNHLY and CDR2 is FYNNEI. V lost 11 bases, J lost 1 base, and 16 bases lay in between. CDR3 sequence (DNA): TGTGCCCTAATACATCGAGCGGGCACAGATACGCAGTATTTT. Protein product: CALIHRAGTDTQYF.

The chain employs TRBV7-9 and TRBJ2-6; unclear D gene. The V and J ends lost 4 bases and 0 bases respectively, with 10 bases between them. Germline V gene data show CDR1 as SEHNR and CDR2 as FQNEAQ (reference sequence). This CDR3 spans 16 amino acids. CDR3 sequence: CASSSSTRSGANVLTF. CDR3 DNA sequence: TGTGCCAGCAGCTCATCGACCCGCTCTGGGGCCAACGTCCTGACTTTC.

The V and J genes are TRBV4-1 and TRBJ2-7; the D gene is possibly TRBD2 (6 bases). CDR1 and CDR2 from the germline V gene are MGHRA and YSYEKL. The CDR3 is made up of 16 amino acids. The ends were cut back, 1 base at V and 2 bases at J, with 15 bases in the middle. CDR3: CASSQVGGTSTYEQYF. For the CDR3, the DNA is TGCGCCAGCAGCCAAGTTGGCGGGACGTCTACCTACGAGCAGTACTTC.

The rearrangement uses TRBV5-4 and TRBJ2-1; TRBD2 matches at 11 bases. Germline V gives CDR1 SGHNT, CDR2 YYREEE (reference sequence). Trimming removed 0 bases from V and 0 bases from J; junction bases left unmatched: 8. CDR3 length: 19 residues. The DNA for the CDR3 is TGTGCCAGCAGCTTGGTGGGTACTACTAGCGGGGGCTCCTACAATGAGCAGTTCTTC. It translates to CASSLVGTTSGGSYNEQFF.

This clone was observed once. V is TRBV7-6 and J is TRBJ1-1; D gene uncertain. The CDR3 covers 13 residues. CDR1 is SGHVS and CDR2 is FNYEAQ in the germline V gene. The V end was cut by 0 bases, the J end by 1 base, with 3 bases between. The CDR3 reads CASSLAGNTEAFF. The CDR3 region has the DNA TGTGCCAGCAGCTTAGCAGGGAACACTGAAGCTTTCTTT.

The CDR3: CASRRDRGSDTQYF. The DNA for the CDR3 is TGTGCCAGCAGGCGGGACAGGGGGTCAGATACGCAGTATTTT. The gene calls are TRBV6-1 and TRBJ2-3; 11 nucleotides match TRBD1. The germline gives CDR1 MNHNS, CDR2 SASEGT. This CDR3 is 14 amino acids long. The trim removed 6 bases at V and 4 bases at J, leaving 3 bases unmatched.

The chain combines TRBV6-1 with TRBJ2-3, with a possible D match to TRBD2 (6 bases). This CDR3 spans 14 amino acids. The V gene's germline CDR1 is MNHNS and CDR2 SASEGT. Trimming left V 4 bases short and J 2 bases short, with 10 bases between. CDR3 region: CASSVGLYTDTQYF. Written as DNA, the CDR3 is TGTGCCAGCAGTGTGGGACTGTACACAGATACGCAGTATTTT.

The V gene is TRBV9, the J gene TRBJ2-3; unclear D gene. CDR1 is SGDLS and CDR2 is YYNGEE in the germline V gene. V was clipped by 2 bases and J by 1 base, with 5 bases between them. This CDR3 is built from 13 residues. This CDR3 reads CASSVLGTDTQYF. As DNA, the CDR3 is TGTGCCAGCAGCGTTTTGGGCACAGATACGCAGTATTTT.

The chain couples TRBV25-1 to TRBJ2-7; 10 positions match TRBD2. Per germline, CDR1 MGHDK and CDR2 SYGVNS. The J segment lost 3 bases and the V segment lost 5 bases, leaving 10 bases of the junction unmatched. The CDR3 has 16 residues. CDR3 amino acids: CASSLGETSGFYEQYF. The CDR3 coding sequence is TGTGCCAGCAGTCTAGGGGAGACTAGCGGGTTCTACGAGCAGTACTTC.

V gene TRBV13 combines with J gene TRBJ2-3; D not resolved. V was pared by 0 bases and J by 4 bases, with 5 bases between. CDR1 and CDR2 (germline): PRHDT, FYEKMQ (reference sequence). The CDR3 extends over 13 amino acids. The CDR3 loop reads CASSLGAADTQYF. The CDR3 region has the DNA TGTGCCAGCAGCTTAGGGGCCGCAGATACGCAGTATTTT.

The chain has TRBV11-3 and TRBJ2-1; the D is unclear. Trimming took off 0 bases at V and 4 bases at J, with 13 bases between the two ends. This CDR3 spans 16 amino acids. Germline CDR1 reads SGHNT; CDR2 reads YENEEA. This CDR3 reads CASSLELSPEYNEQFF. DNA for the CDR3: TGTGCCAGCAGCTTAGAGTTAAGTCCCGAATACAATGAGCAGTTCTTC. Based on the CDR3 plus reference TRBV11-3 and TRBJ2-1, the full variable domain is EAGVVQSPRYKIIEKKQPVAFWCNPISGHNTLYWYLQNLGQGPELLIRYENEEAVDDSQLPKDRFSAERLKGVDSTLKIQPAELGDSAVYLCASSLELSPEYNEQFFGPGTRLTVL.

The rearrangement uses TRBV11-2 and TRBJ2-7; TRBD2 agrees at 8 bases. This CDR3 has 18 amino acids. J was trimmed by 3 bases and V by 4 bases; bases with no gene match: 17. CDR1 and CDR2 (germline): SGHAT, FQNNGV. The CDR3 is CASSWTNGGLERSYEQYF. CDR3 in DNA: TGTGCCAGCAGCTGGACCAACGGGGGACTAGAGAGGAGCTACGAGCAGTACTTC.

In its sample, this clone was seen once. This rearrangement joins TRBV28 to TRBJ2-2; 7 positions agree with TRBD2. With 7 bases clipped from V and 2 bases from J, the junction kept 4 bases outside the gene matches. The germline gives CDR1 MDHEN, CDR2 SYDVKM. This CDR3 contains 14 residues. The CDR3 sequence: CASTTGGNTGELFF. The CDR3 DNA reads TGTGCCAGCACTACGGGGGGAAACACCGGGGAGCTGTTTTTT.

The chain recombines TRBV9 with TRBJ2-7, with 9 bases that match TRBD1. J was trimmed by 0 bases and V by 2 bases; bases with no gene match: 18. Per germline, CDR1 SGDLS and CDR2 YYNGEE. The CDR3 runs 20 residues. The CDR3 sequence: CASSVFPWDRERHPSYEQYF. CDR3 DNA sequence: TGTGCCAGCAGCGTTTTCCCTTGGGACAGGGAAAGACATCCCTCCTACGAGCAGTACTTC.

V and J are TRBV4-2 and TRBJ1-1; 7 bases map to TRBD1. Looked up from germline, CDR1 is LGHNA and CDR2 is YNFKEQ. This CDR3 spans 16 amino acids. The J segment lost 3 bases and the V segment lost 1 base, leaving 8 bases of the junction unmatched. The CDR3 here is CASSQVPSRGDTEAFF. The DNA of the CDR3 is TGTGCCAGCAGCCAAGTCCCCTCCAGGGGGGACACTGAAGCTTTCTTT.

This clone has a single count. The chain joins TRBV4-3 to TRBJ2-1; D unclear. V gave up 0 bases and J gave up 1 base, with 13 bases separating them. Germline CDR1 and CDR2: LGHNA and YSLEER. This CDR3 contains 17 residues. The CDR3 DNA is TGCGCCAGCAGCCAAGATTTGCGCATGCGGTCCTACAATGAGCAGTTCTTC. Its translation is CASSQDLRMRSYNEQFF.

The table lists this clone with a count of one. The CDR3 nucleotides are TGTGCCAGCAGTGAAAGGCCCCGGGGGCAGTACTTC. It is translated as CASSERPRGQYF. The chain joins TRBV2 to TRBJ2-7, with a tentative D call TRBD2 (5 bases). V was clipped by 2 bases and J by 9 bases, with 11 bases between them. This CDR3 is built from 12 residues. Per the germline V gene, CDR1 is SNHLY and CDR2 is FYNNEI.

V gene TRBV16 combines with J gene TRBJ1-2; tentative D call: TRBD1 (5 bases). CDR3 size: 18 residues. CDR1 is KGHSY and CDR2 is FQNENV in the germline V gene. V was shortened by 0 bases and J by 4 bases, with 21 bases between the two germline ends. DNA of the CDR3: TGTGCCAGCAGCCAATCGCAGGCAGGGAGTCTGCTTGGCTATGGCTACACCTTC. Protein sequence: CASSQSQAGSLLGYGYTF.